The present T cell receptor (beta chain) was sequenced within a study of Graves' ophthalmopathy and Graves' hyperthyroidism. Scientists amplified the TCR beta CDR3 regions from RNA transcripts. The authors performed first-round RT-PCR with HTBI primers and then a second-round multiplex PCR. In TCRdb, the multiplex PCR reads were re-called with MiXCR into one record per CDR3 protein. Here the sample spans approximately 480,000 distinct CDR3 sequences, approximately 14% being singletons. This clonotype was seen ten or more times. Its antigen remains unidentified. Study-level results: Most expanded clonotypes in thyroid above 0.001 frequency also showed up in blood. A 13-signature model separated ophthalmopathy from stable hyperthyroidism, 87.88% sensitivity, around 79% specificity.

Trimming took off 6 bases at V and 3 bases at J, with 17 bases between the two ends. The length of the CDR3 is 14 residues. Germline assignment: CDR1 DFQATT and CDR2 SNEGSKA (reference sequence). Certain patients were not enrolled. These were patients with other autoimmune diseases, uncontrolled infections, pregnancy or lactation. Establishment of the diagnosis relied upon clinical symptoms, serum thyroxine, TRAb, thyroid ultrasound and orbital computed tomography. Sample: blood. The chain uses TRBV20-1 and TRBJ1-1, with TRBD1 as a possible D gene (6 bases). The TCR originated in a woman younger than 45 with Graves' ophthalmopathy. CDR3 in DNA: TGCAGTGCCTCCGAGACAGGTATGGACACTGAAGCTTTCTTT. It is translated as CSASETGMDTEAFF.